This TCR beta chain emerged from a study of CD8+ T cells in alopecia areata. Once RNA had been extracted, it was reverse transcribed into cDNA to act as the sequencing template. TCRdb's table, derived via immunoSEQ multiplex PCR, lists solely in-frame clones and lacks some. The sample carries approximately 180,000 clones, about 54% recorded once. Specified treatment: oral pan-JAK inhibitor, 5-10 mg twice daily. Per the germline V gene, CDR1 is MGHRA and CDR2 is YSYEKL. V shed 4 bases and J shed 0 bases, with 10 bases lying between them. This CDR3 has 15 residues. This receptor was taken from a human donor with alopecia areata. Specimen: CD4+ T cells sorted from blood, collected at approximately week 56, from a patient treated with tofacitinib. The chain links TRBV4-1 to TRBJ1-5; weak D call: TRBD1 (5 bases). The CDR3 spells CASSLGPDSNQPQHF. Here the CDR3 DNA reads TGCGCCAGCAGCCTGGGACCTGATAGCAATCAGCCCCAGCATTTT.